These T cell receptor beta chains were read from a single sample in a study of Graves' ophthalmopathy and Graves' hyperthyroidism. TCRdb recomputed calls from the multiplex PCR reads with MiXCR, one row per CDR3 protein. The profile shows about 390,000 distinct CDR3 sequences, about 17% of them singletons. The sequenced sample was peripheral blood. The receptor set was obtained from an adult woman with stable Graves' hyperthyroidism. The CDR3 runs from the conserved cysteine through the conserved F or W. Fields, in order: J gene, V gene, clone size, D gene, CDR3 protein, CDR3 DNA. A D gene is named only where the DNA matches it firmly. Rows may omit the clone size; those that give it use once, few, many or a size class.

TRBJ1-3 TRBV7-8 NA NA CASRSLLWDTIYF TGTGCCAGCAGGTCCCTTCTTTGGGACACCATATATTTT
TRBJ2-7 TRBV10-3 NA NA CAISDTGAYEQYF TGTGCCATCAGTGACACAGGAGCCTACGAGCAGTACTTC
TRBJ1-1 TRBV5-1 many NA CASSLASSNTEAFF TGTGCCAGCAGCTTAGCGTCTTCGAACACTGAAGCTTTCTTT
TRBJ1-5 TRBV12-3/TRBV12-4 many NA CASSEKTDYSNQPQHF TGTGCCAGCAGTGAAAAGACAGATTATAGCAATCAGCCCCAGCATTTT
TRBJ2-7 TRBV7-2 NA TRBD2 CASSLSGVRLAGGNEQYF TGTGCCAGCAGCCTTAGTGGAGTCCGGCTAGCGGGAGGGAACGAGCAGTACTTC
TRBJ1-2 TRBV20-1 many NA CSAREQDYGYTF TGCAGTGCTAGAGAACAGGACTATGGCTACACCTTC
TRBJ1-2 TRBV5-5 many TRBD1 CASSRDRDNYGYTF TGTGCCAGCAGCCGGGACAGGGACAACTATGGCTACACCTTC
TRBJ2-4 TRBV10-2 NA TRBD2 CASSADLSGRSGGIKYF TGCGCCAGCAGTGCGGACCTTAGCGGGAGAAGCGGGGGCATTAAGTACTTC
TRBJ1-1 TRBV12-3/TRBV12-4 many TRBD1 CASSNRTGFTEAFF TGTGCCAGCAGTAACCGGACAGGGTTCACTGAAGCTTTCTTT
TRBJ1-1 TRBV11-2 many NA CASNQGTRTIEAFF TGTGCCAGCAACCAGGGTACACGGACAATTGAAGCTTTCTTT
TRBJ1-1 TRBV9 many NA CASSVGGGAGPKTEAFF TGTGCCAGCAGCGTAGGAGGGGGTGCTGGTCCTAAGACTGAAGCTTTCTTT
TRBJ2-4 TRBV5-1 many NA CASSLVYGKNIQYF TGCGCCAGCAGCCTGGTTTATGGCAAAAACATTCAGTACTTC
TRBJ1-2 TRBV30 NA NA CAWAKGDGYTF TGTGCCTGGGCGAAAGGTGATGGCTACACCTTC
TRBJ2-2 TRBV7-2 few NA CASSPGSSGELFF TGTGCCAGCAGCCCCGGTTCGTCCGGGGAGCTGTTTTTT
TRBJ1-3 TRBV20-1 many NA CSASPWGAGNTIYF TGCAGTGCTTCCCCCTGGGGAGCTGGAAACACCATATATTTT
TRBJ2-5 TRBV6-5 many TRBD2 CASSFVLAGEKETQYF TGTGCCAGCAGTTTCGTACTAGCGGGGGAAAAAGAGACCCAGTACTTC
TRBJ1-1 TRBV28 many NA CASSLSTGFMNTEAFF TGTGCCAGCAGTTTATCCACAGGGTTTATGAACACTGAAGCTTTCTTT
TRBJ1-2 TRBV20-1 many NA CSAEARQANYGYTF TGCAGTGCCGAGGCGCGGCAGGCTAACTATGGCTACACCTTC
TRBJ1-2 TRBV12-3/TRBV12-4 many TRBD1 CASSRLDRDGYTF TGTGCCAGCAGTCGATTGGACAGGGATGGCTACACCTTC
TRBJ2-7 TRBV6-2/TRBV6-3 many NA CASSYGRGSREQYF TGTGCCAGCAGTTACGGTAGGGGTTCCCGCGAGCAGTACTTC
TRBJ2-5 TRBV10-3 many TRBD1 CASMDRGETQYF TGTGCCAGTATGGACAGGGGTGAGACCCAGTACTTC
TRBJ2-4 TRBV20-1 many NA CSAPSGSNIQYF TGCAGTGCCCCCTCGGGGTCAAACATTCAGTACTTC
TRBJ2-7 TRBV7-8 many NA CASSPRQDSAYEQYF TGTGCCAGCAGCCCGCGGCAGGACAGCGCCTACGAGCAGTACTTC
TRBJ2-5 TRBV29-1 NA NA CSALGVDMGQETQYF TGCAGCGCCTTAGGGGTGGACATGGGACAAGAGACCCAGTACTTC
TRBJ2-5 TRBV28 many NA CASSSPSSGQETQYF TGTGCCAGCAGTTCCCCGTCCAGCGGCCAAGAGACCCAGTACTTC
TRBJ2-7 TRBV4-1 NA NA CASSQAQGWEQYF TGCGCCAGCAGCCAGGCCCAGGGGTGGGAGCAGTACTTC
TRBJ2-2 TRBV6-5 many TRBD1 CASSSLPENRGTGELFF TGTGCCAGCAGTTCCCTACCCGAAAACAGGGGGACCGGGGAGCTGTTTTTT
TRBJ2-3 TRBV10-1 few NA CASSPGSTDTQYF TGCGCCAGCAGTCCCGGTAGCACAGATACGCAGTATTTT
TRBJ2-5 TRBV20-1 many TRBD2 CSARGPGLAGVETQYF TGCAGTGCTAGAGGCCCCGGGCTAGCGGGAGTGGAGACCCAGTACTTC
TRBJ2-2 TRBV25-1 many TRBD1 CASSDRGLDTGELFF TGTGCCAGCAGTGACAGGGGGCTAGACACCGGGGAGCTGTTTTTT
TRBJ1-5 TRBV7-2 many NA CASSFVPLGQSNQPQHF TGTGCCAGCAGCTTCGTGCCCCTTGGCCAAAGCAATCAGCCCCAGCATTTT
TRBJ2-7 TRBV29-1 many TRBD2 CSVWTSDYEQYF TGCAGCGTCTGGACTAGCGACTACGAGCAGTACTTC
TRBJ1-1 TRBV6-1 NA NA CASRAGLQAMNTEAFF TGTGCCAGCAGGGCAGGGCTCCAGGCAATGAACACTGAAGCTTTCTTT
TRBJ2-6 TRBV6-7 many NA CASSYSRQPGANVLTF TGTGCCAGCAGTTACTCGCGACAGCCTGGGGCCAACGTCCTGACTTTC